This T cell receptor beta chain was sequenced in a study of lymphopenia after photon versus proton radiotherapy. Study outcomes and limitations: Oligoclonal CD8+ Temra expansion after nadir drove photon patients' diversity drop.

The CDR3 runs to 14 residues. Germline V lookup: CDR1 MDHEN, CDR2 SYDVKM. Trimming took off 6 bases at V and 5 bases at J, with 13 bases between the two ends. This clone occurred once. Its matching antigen is unknown. Libraries were prepared by immunoSEQ multiplex PCR; TCRdb keeps only in-frame clonotypes and omits some of them. The sample holds some 170,000 clones, 75% to 90% seen once. The clonotype was recovered from a man aged 45 to 65 with gastric cancer. The sample consisted of peripheral blood, taken from a patient treated with photon-based radiotherapy. The chain links TRBV28 to TRBJ2-2; perhaps TRBD1 as D (6 bases). The CDR3 region is CASRHRAPTGELFF. CDR3 DNA sequence: TGTGCCAGCAGGCACAGGGCGCCGACCGGGGAGCTGTTTTTT.